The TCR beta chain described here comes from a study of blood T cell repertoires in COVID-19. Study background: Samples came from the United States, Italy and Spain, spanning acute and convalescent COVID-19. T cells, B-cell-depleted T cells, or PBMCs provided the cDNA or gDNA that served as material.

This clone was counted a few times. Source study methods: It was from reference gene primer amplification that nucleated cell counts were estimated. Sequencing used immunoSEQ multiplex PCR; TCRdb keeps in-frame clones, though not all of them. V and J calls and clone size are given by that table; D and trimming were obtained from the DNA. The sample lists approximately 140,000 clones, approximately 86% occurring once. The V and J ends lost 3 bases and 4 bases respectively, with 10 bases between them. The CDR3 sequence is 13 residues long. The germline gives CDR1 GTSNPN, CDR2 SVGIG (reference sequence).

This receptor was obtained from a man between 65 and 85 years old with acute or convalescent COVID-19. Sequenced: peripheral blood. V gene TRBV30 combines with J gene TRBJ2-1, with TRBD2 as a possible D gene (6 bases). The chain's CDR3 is CAWRRESYNEQFF. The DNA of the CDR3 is TGTGCCTGGAGACGGGAGTCTTACAATGAGCAGTTCTTC.